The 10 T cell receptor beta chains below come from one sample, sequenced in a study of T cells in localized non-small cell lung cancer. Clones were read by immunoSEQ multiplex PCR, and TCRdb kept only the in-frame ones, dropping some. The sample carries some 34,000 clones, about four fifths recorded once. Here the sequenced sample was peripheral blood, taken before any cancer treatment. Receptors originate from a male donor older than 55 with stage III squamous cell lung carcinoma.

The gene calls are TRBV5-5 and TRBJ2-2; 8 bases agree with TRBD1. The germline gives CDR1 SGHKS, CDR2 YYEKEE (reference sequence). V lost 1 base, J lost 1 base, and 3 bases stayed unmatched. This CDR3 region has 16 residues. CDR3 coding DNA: TGTGCCAGCAGCTTGTGGGGACAGGAGAACACCGGGGAGCTGTTTTTT. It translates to CASSLWGQENTGELFF.

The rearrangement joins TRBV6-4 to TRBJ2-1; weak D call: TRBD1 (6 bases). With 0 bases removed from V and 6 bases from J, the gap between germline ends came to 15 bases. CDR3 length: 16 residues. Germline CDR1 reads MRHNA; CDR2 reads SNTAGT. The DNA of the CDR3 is TGTGCCAGCAGTGACTCGGGGACAACTAGATCCAATGAGCAGTTCTTC. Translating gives CASSDSGTTRSNEQFF.

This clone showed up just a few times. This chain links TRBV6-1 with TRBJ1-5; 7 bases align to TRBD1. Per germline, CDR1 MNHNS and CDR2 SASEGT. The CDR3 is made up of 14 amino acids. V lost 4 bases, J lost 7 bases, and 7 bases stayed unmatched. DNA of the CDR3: TGTGCCAGCAGTGGGTCAGGGGGAAGACAGCCCCAGCATTTT. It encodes CASSGSGGRQPQHF.

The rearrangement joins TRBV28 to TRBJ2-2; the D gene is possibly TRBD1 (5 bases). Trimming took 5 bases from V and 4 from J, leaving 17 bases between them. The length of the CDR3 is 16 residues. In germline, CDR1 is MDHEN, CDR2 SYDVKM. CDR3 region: CASSRLGLGGTGELFF. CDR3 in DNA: TGTGCCAGCAGTCGTCTGGGGCTAGGCGGCACCGGGGAGCTGTTTTTT.

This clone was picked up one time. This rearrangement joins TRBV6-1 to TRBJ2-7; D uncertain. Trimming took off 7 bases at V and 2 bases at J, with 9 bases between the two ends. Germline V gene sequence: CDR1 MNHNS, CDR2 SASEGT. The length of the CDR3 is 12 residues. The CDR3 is CASTELTYEQYF. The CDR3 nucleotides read TGTGCCAGCACAGAGCTCACCTACGAGCAGTACTTC.

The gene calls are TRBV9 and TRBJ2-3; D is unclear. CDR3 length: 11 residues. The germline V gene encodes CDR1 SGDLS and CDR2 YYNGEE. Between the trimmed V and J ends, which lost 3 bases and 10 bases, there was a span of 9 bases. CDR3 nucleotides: TGTGCCAGCAGCGCACACGCGGCGCAGTATTTT. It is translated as CASSAHAAQYF.

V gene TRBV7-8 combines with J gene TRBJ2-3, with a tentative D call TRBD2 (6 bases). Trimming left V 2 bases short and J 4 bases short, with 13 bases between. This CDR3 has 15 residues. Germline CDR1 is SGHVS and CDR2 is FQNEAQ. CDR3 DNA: TGTGCCAGCAGCTTACACGAGGGAGGACCAGATACGCAGTATTTT. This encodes CASSLHEGGPDTQYF.

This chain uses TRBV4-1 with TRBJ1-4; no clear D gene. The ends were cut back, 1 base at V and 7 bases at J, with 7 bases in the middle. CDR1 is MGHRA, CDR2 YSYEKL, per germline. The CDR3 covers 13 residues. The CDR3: CASSQAVVEKLFF. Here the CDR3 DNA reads TGCGCCAGCAGCCAAGCAGTGGTTGAAAAACTGTTTTTT.

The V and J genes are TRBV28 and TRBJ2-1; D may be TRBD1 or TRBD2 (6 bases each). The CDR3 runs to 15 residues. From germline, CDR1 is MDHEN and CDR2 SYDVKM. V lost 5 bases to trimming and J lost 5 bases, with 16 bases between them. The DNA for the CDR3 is TGTGCCAGCAGTCTCCTCCGTGGGGGGCACAATGAGCAGTTCTTC. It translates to CASSLLRGGHNEQFF.

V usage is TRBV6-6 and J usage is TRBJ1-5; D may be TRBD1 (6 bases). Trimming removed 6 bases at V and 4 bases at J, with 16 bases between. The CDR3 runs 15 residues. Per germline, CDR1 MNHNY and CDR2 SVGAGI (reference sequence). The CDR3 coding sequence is TGTGCCAGCAGGGGAACAGGGAGTAGGAATCAGCCCCAGCATTTT. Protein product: CASRGTGSRNQPQHF.